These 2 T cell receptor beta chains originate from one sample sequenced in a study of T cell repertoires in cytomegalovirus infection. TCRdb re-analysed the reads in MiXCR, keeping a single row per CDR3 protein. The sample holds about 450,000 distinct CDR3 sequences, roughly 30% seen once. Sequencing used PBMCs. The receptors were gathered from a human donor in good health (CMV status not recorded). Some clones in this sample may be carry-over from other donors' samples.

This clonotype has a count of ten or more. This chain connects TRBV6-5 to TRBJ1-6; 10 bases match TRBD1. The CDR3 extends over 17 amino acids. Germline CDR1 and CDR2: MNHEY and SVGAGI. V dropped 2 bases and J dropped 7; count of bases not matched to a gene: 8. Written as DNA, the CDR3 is TGTGCCAGCAGTTACGAATACCGGGACAGGGGCAATTCACCCCTCCACTTT. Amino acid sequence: CASSYEYRDRGNSPLHF.

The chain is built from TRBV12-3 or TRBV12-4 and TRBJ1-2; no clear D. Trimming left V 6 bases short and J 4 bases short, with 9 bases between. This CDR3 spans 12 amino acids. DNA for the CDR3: TGTGCCAGCAGCCCATACGGCTATGGCTACACCTTC. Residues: CASSPYGYGYTF.